Shown below are 23 T cell receptor beta chains from a single sample sequenced in a study of CD8 T cells in ankylosing spondylitis. MiXCR, applied by TCRdb to the 5' RACE reads, yields one record per CDR3 protein. The repertoire holds 200,000 to 250,000 distinct CDR3 sequences, more than 25% seen once, with 5% to 7.5% in the top ten. Source material: blood, either unsorted or a sorted T cell fraction (not recorded which). These receptors were obtained from a male donor with ankylosing spondylitis or in good health (not recorded which).

This clonotype was recorded at least ten times. The chain employs TRBV7-9 and TRBJ2-7; 7 nucleotides agree with TRBD1. V was clipped by 0 bases and J by 4 bases; unmatched bases: 6. The germline V gene has CDR1 SEHNR and CDR2 FQNEAQ (reference sequence). The CDR3 loop spans 15 amino acids. CDR3 in amino acids: CASSLAAGGLYEQYF. The CDR3 nucleotides read TGTGCCAGCAGCTTAGCGGCAGGGGGTTTATACGAGCAGTACTTC.

This clonotype was found many times. J is TRBJ1-1 and V is TRBV7-9; TRBD1 agrees at 9 bases. Germline lookup yields CDR1 SEHNR and CDR2 FQNEAQ (reference sequence). This CDR3 has 15 amino acids. V was pared by 5 bases and J by 0 bases, with 4 bases of the junction left unmatched. The CDR3 bases are TGTGCCAGCAGCATACAGGGGGCCCTGAACACTGAAGCTTTCTTT. It yields the protein CASSIQGALNTEAFF.

This clonotype has a handful of counts. The chain recombines TRBV5-1 with TRBJ1-1; D is perhaps TRBD1 (5 bases). The CDR3 is 17 residues long. V was pared by 0 bases and J by 1 base, with 16 bases between. The V gene's germline CDR1 is SGHRS and CDR2 YFSETQ. The CDR3 reads CASSLGIGAGGNTEAFF. CDR3 coding DNA: TGCGCCAGCAGCTTGGGCATCGGGGCAGGCGGGAACACTGAAGCTTTCTTT.

The genes are TRBV29-1 and TRBJ2-6; possible D gene TRBD2, 5 bases. Germline loops: CDR1 SQVTM, CDR2 ANQGSEA. The ends were cut back, 1 base at V and 2 bases at J, with 6 bases in the middle. The CDR3 covers 14 residues. The DNA for the CDR3 is TGCAGCGTTGAAGGCGGGCCTGGGGCCAACGTCCTGACTTTC. Translating it yields CSVEGGPGANVLTF.

In its sample, this clonotype was seen a few times. The gene calls are TRBV6-5 and TRBJ2-3; 13 bases agree with TRBD2. J was trimmed by 6 bases and V by 4 bases; bases with no gene match: 10. Per germline, CDR1 MNHEY and CDR2 SVGAGI. The CDR3 consists of 17 residues. The CDR3 DNA is TGTGCCAGCAGTTCGGGACTAGCGGGAACCTCAATGGATACGCAGTATTTT. This translates into CASSSGLAGTSMDTQYF.

In this sample, this clonotype turned up many times. The genes are TRBV7-9 and TRBJ2-7, with 11 bases aligning to TRBD2. J lost 2 bases, V lost 1 base, and 7 bases had no gene match. Germline CDR1 is SEHNR and CDR2 is FQNEAQ (reference sequence). The CDR3 is 17 amino acids. In nucleotides, the CDR3 is TGTGCCAGCAGCTTAGAACCCGGACTAGCGGGCACCTACGAGCAGTACTTC. Its protein is CASSLEPGLAGTYEQYF.

There are many counts of this clonotype. The chain combines TRBV6-5 with TRBJ1-1; D possibly corresponds to TRBD1 (6 bases). Trimming cost V 4 bases and J 0 bases, with 12 bases left between them. This CDR3 spans 15 amino acids. Germline CDR1 MNHEY, CDR2 SVGAGI. CDR3 coding DNA: TGTGCCAGCAGTTTCCCGACAGGATTGAACACTGAAGCTTTCTTT. It yields the protein CASSFPTGLNTEAFF.

As concerns this clonotype: A much larger clone sits a single nucleotide away, making a read error possible. This rearrangement joins TRBV9 to TRBJ2-2; 7 bases match TRBD1. There are 15 residues in the CDR3. The germline V gene encodes CDR1 SGDLS and CDR2 YYNGEE. For the CDR3, the DNA is TGTGCCAGCGCCCCCGGGACAGTTGGGACCGGGGAGCTGGTTTTT. It encodes CASAPGTVGTGELVF.

This clonotype has a count of ten or more. This rearrangement joins TRBV7-2 to TRBJ2-3, with TRBD2 matching 7 bases. From germline, CDR1 is SGHTA and CDR2 FQGNSA. The CDR3 loop spans 14 amino acids. The junction had 7 bases not matched to a gene; V was cut back by 7 bases and J by 3 bases. CDR3 loop: CASTMGRATDTQYF. For the CDR3, the DNA is TGTGCCAGCACCATGGGGAGGGCTACAGATACGCAGTATTTT.

V gene TRBV20-1 combines with J gene TRBJ2-7, with TRBD2 identical over 10 bases. In germline, CDR1 is DFQATT, CDR2 SNEGSKA (reference sequence). This CDR3 contains 14 residues. The ends lost 3 bases at V and 6 bases at J; junction bases unmatched: 8. The CDR3 protein is CSASRAGGSGEQYF. The CDR3 coding sequence is TGCAGTGCTAGTCGAGCGGGGGGGAGTGGCGAGCAGTACTTC.

The table lists this clonotype with many counts. The chain is built from TRBV12-3 or TRBV12-4 and TRBJ1-4, with D unresolved. V gave up 8 bases and J gave up 6 bases, with 22 bases separating them. The CDR3 sequence is 16 residues long. In DNA, the CDR3 is TGTGCCAGCCCTTTCGGCGGTGTGGGAGAGGATGAAAAACTGTTTTTT. Amino acid sequence: CASPFGGVGEDEKLFF.

The chain carries TRBV20-1 and TRBJ2-3; 7 positions agree with TRBD2. Germline V gene data show CDR1 as DFQATT and CDR2 as SNEGSKA (reference sequence). V lost 2 bases, J lost 3 bases, and 5 bases stayed unmatched. The CDR3 contains 14 residues. The CDR3 sequence: CSARSSSGTDTQYF. In DNA form, the CDR3 reads TGCAGTGCTAGATCGTCTAGCGGAACAGATACGCAGTATTTT.

This clonotype was counted between two and nine times. The chain links TRBV20-1 to TRBJ1-1, with D possibly TRBD1 on 6 matching bases. V lost 3 bases and J lost 1, with 15 bases in between. Per germline, CDR1 DFQATT and CDR2 SNEGSKA (reference sequence). The CDR3 length is 15 residues. The CDR3 DNA reads TGCAGTGCTAGCATCAAGGGGGGATCGAACACTGAAGCTTTCTTT. It is translated as CSASIKGGSNTEAFF.

This clonotype was picked up many times. This chain links TRBV7-2 with TRBJ2-3, with D possibly being TRBD2 (7 bases). The CDR3 is made up of 14 amino acids. The germline gives CDR1 SGHTA, CDR2 FQGNSA. Trimming pared 3 bases from V and 5 bases from J, leaving 12 bases between. The CDR3, as DNA: TGTGCCAGCAGCTTGGGGGGGGCACAAGATACGCAGTATTTT. It translates to CASSLGGAQDTQYF.

This clonotype came up many times. The gene calls are TRBV10-3 and TRBJ2-1; 8 positions agree with TRBD2. The V gene end was trimmed by 4 bases and the J gene end by 7 bases; junction bases not matched to a gene: 9. The CDR3 length is 15 residues. Per germline, CDR1 ENHRY and CDR2 SYGVKD. The CDR3 DNA reads TGTGCCATCAGTGGAAGGATTAGCGGGGAAAATGAGCAGTTCTTC. Residues: CAISGRISGENEQFF.

The chain joins TRBV5-6 to TRBJ2-3; D might be TRBD1 or TRBD2, each matching 5 bases. Trimming stripped 4 bases from V and 9 bases from J, with 12 bases between. The CDR3 contains 12 residues. In germline, CDR1 is SGHDT, CDR2 YYEEEE. CDR3 loop: CASSVHRDTQYF. CDR3 nucleotide sequence: TGTGCCAGCAGCGTACATAGGGACACGCAGTATTTT.

At least ten counts were recorded for this clonotype. This rearrangement joins TRBV6-2 or TRBV6-3 to TRBJ1-5, with 12 bases identical to TRBD1. The CDR3 consists of 19 residues. CDR1 is MNHEY, CDR2 SVGEGT, per germline. J lost 4 bases, V lost 2 bases, and 12 bases had no gene match. Here the CDR3 reads CASSYTTGTGGSGNQPQHF. CDR3 nucleotide sequence: TGTGCCAGCAGTTACACGACCGGGACAGGGGGCTCGGGTAATCAGCCCCAGCATTTT.

This clonotype was observed a handful of times. This chain connects TRBV12-3 or TRBV12-4 to TRBJ1-2; possible D gene TRBD1, 6 bases. V dropped 1 base and J dropped 5 bases, with 14 bases sitting between them. The CDR3 totals 15 residues. CDR3 sequence reads: CASSLGWGAEYGYTF. The DNA for the CDR3 is TGTGCCAGCAGTTTAGGTTGGGGGGCAGAGTATGGCTACACCTTC.

The chain has TRBV6-1 and TRBJ2-7, with 11 bases that match TRBD1. The CDR3 runs to 16 residues. V was clipped by 3 bases and J by 2 bases; unmatched bases: 6. The V gene's germline CDR1 is MNHNS and CDR2 SASEGT. The CDR3 spells CASSETPGQGAYEQYF. In DNA form, the CDR3 reads TGTGCCAGCAGTGAGACTCCGGGACAGGGGGCCTACGAGCAGTACTTC.

The CDR3 DNA reads as TGTGCCAGCAGTCCCATAGGGTCCTACAATGAGCAGTTCTTC. The encoded protein is CASSPIGSYNEQFF. This sequence joins TRBV12-3 or TRBV12-4 and TRBJ2-1; D remains ambiguous. The CDR3 sequence is 14 residues long. V was cut by 5 bases and J by 1 base, with 9 bases left in between.

As concerns this clonotype: A much larger clone differs by one base, so this may be a read error. CDR3 residues: CASSFGGNCYEQYF. The CDR3 nucleotides read TGTGCCAGCAGCTTCGGAGGGAACTGCTACGAGCAGTACTTC. V usage is TRBV7-8 and J usage is TRBJ2-7; D might be TRBD2 (6 bases). This CDR3 has 14 amino acids. Trimming cost V 3 bases and J 3 bases, with 12 bases left between them. Per the germline V gene, CDR1 is SGHVS and CDR2 is FQNEAQ. The variable domain in full, completed from reference TRBV7-8 and TRBJ2-7, reads GAGVSQSPRYKVAKRGQDVALRCDPISGHVSLFWYQQALGQGPEFLTYFQNEAQLDKSGLPSDRFFAERPEGSVSTLKIQRTQQEDSAVYLCASSFGGNCYEQYFGPGTRLTVT.

The chain combines TRBV18 with TRBJ2-7, with TRBD1 matching over 7 bases. Germline CDR1 reads KGHSH; CDR2 reads LQKENI. This CDR3 region has 15 residues. Trimming removed 5 bases from V and 3 bases from J; junction bases left unmatched: 10. The CDR3 loop is CASSSNPGTDYEQYF. CDR3 coding DNA: TGTGCCAGCTCATCCAATCCCGGGACAGACTACGAGCAGTACTTC.

The table lists this clonotype with many counts. The gene calls are TRBV12-3 or TRBV12-4 and TRBJ1-1, with D perhaps matching TRBD1 (5 bases). CDR3 length equals 14 residues. V was cut by 2 bases and J by 3 bases, with 10 bases left in between. This chain's CDR3 is CASSLWGRDTEAFF. As DNA, the CDR3 is TGTGCCAGCAGTTTATGGGGCCGTGACACTGAAGCTTTCTTT.